The entry below gives a single TCR beta chain sequence along with its context. Its target is not known. The PCR used 60 Vbeta and 13 Jbeta primers. Profiling relied on immunoSEQ multiplex PCR, and the TCRdb table lists in-frame clones only, not all of them. The data contain about 180,000 clones, approximately 79% of them singletons. These data come from a study of cytomegalovirus exposure and HLA in healthy donors. Study at large: Of some 410 genotyped donors, about 80% grouped in the Caucasian-associated ancestry cluster. Study-wide findings and caveats: Published work reported that the classifier diagnosed cytomegalovirus status with high specificity and sensitivity. V segments that were indistinguishable, TRBV6-2 and TRBV6-3 among them, were omitted from analysis.

V trimming: 8 bases; J trimming: 2 bases; junction bases outside the gene matches: 11. The CDR3 is 15 residues long. Germline CDR1 is MNHNS and CDR2 is SASEGT. The sample taken for sequencing was PBMCs. This receptor was obtained from a woman between 40 and 50 years old in good health and CMV-seronegative. The chain joins TRBV6-1 to TRBJ2-7; 8 bases match TRBD1. The DNA for the CDR3 is TGTGCCAGCCTGTTGACCGACAGGGGACCCTACGAGCAGTACTTC. It codes for CASLLTDRGPYEQYF.